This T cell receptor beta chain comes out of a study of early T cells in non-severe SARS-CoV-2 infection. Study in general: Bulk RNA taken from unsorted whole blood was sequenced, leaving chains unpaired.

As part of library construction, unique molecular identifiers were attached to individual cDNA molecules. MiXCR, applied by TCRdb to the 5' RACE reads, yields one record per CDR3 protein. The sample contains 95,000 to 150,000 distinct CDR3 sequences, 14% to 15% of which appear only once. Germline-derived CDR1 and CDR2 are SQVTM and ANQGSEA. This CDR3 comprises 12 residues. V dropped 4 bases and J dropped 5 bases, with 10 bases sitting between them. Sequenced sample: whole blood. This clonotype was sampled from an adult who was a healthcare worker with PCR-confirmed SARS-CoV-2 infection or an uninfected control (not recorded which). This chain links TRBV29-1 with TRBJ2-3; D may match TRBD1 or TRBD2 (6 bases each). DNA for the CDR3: TGCAGCGTTGCCAGGGGAGGAGATACGCAGTATTTT. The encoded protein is CSVARGGDTQYF.